This T cell receptor beta chain comes out of a study of beta chain features in type 1 diabetes (dated 2018 in TCRdb). For the study in its entirety: Mean age, gender distribution, total cell number and subset yield were not different between patients and healthy donors. In the study, TCRB repertoires of sorted circulating CD4+ T cell subsets from recently diagnosed type 1 diabetes patients were compared with those of matched healthy donors. Naive and central memory subsets were obtained from all 30 or so donors, but regulatory and stem cell-like memory subsets were isolated from only 8 patients and roughly 8 healthy donors. A total of 107,917,701 sorted cells were examined across all samples, and the number of cells per subset was strongly correlated with RNA yield. Broad study findings and their caveats: Because cDNA was sequenced instead of genomic DNA, highly expressing activated cells could be over-represented, though the groups showed no difference in activation or CD3 levels. Shorter templates might be favored by PCR, yet because patient and control samples were amplified and corrected together, any such skew would affect both groups equally. HLA sub-analyses involved small numbers of individuals, so any influence of HLA type on TCRB rearrangement remained unresolved. Type 1 diabetes patients showed a moderate but significant shortening of TCRB CDR3 length in all four CD4+ subsets. At VDJ recombination sites, patients with type 1 diabetes made fewer insertions and deleted more nucleotides, a pattern implying thymic rearrangement abnormalities. Naive, central memory and regulatory TCRB repertoires appeared to be more similar among patients than among healthy donors.

For this clone: This clone's antigen is unknown. Base qualities are not recorded, but no much larger clone differs from it by a single base.

The entire isolated RNA was reverse transcribed using the High Capacity cDNA Reverse Transcription Kit, and thus expressed TCRB transcripts were sequenced. Deep immunoSEQ sequencing was performed on naive, central memory and regulatory T cell samples, with an average of around 3.4 million total reads per sample. After sorted cells were lysed in RLT buffer, RNA was extracted with DNase-treated RNeasy Micro or Mini kits, with the choice depending on cell number. Each cell subset was processed separately to prevent cross-contamination, with patient and healthy donor samples processed together. Using the immunoSEQ multiplex PCR, TCRB sequences were amplified from cDNA into 87-bp fragments spanning the CDR3 region. Sequencing of the amplicons was done on the Illumina HiSeq platform. The study's processing was this. PCR bias was corrected computationally using synthetic template baselines, and reads within Hamming distance 2 were collapsed, with unmergeable singletons discarded. Reads were aligned against IMGT so that V, D and J genes, CDR3 length and insertions or deletions at six rearrangement sites could be assigned. Clonotype counts were normalized to sorted cell number within each subset before computing true diversity and Gini coefficients with the tcR R package. The overlap coefficient, calculated on TCRB nucleotide sequences, was used to measure repertoire sharing. As a proxy for the pre-selection repertoire, out-of-frame TCRB sequences from naive cells were analyzed. TCRdb re-hosts the immuneACCESS table, in-frame sequences only. Its copies lack some clones; in the studies checked, an unresolved V gene accounts for under half of them, and the cause for the rest is not known. From that table come the V and J calls and clone size; the DNA was used to work out D and trimming. The sample yields under 250,000 clones; 11% to 15% were counted once. Jointly, the top ten make up almost 0.02% of the sample.

From each donor, a single peripheral blood sample of 95 to 150 mL on average was drawn into heparinised tubes. Naive, central memory, regulatory and stem cell-like memory CD4+ T cells were sorted on a BD FACSAria II using a panel including CD45RO, CCR7, CD25, CD127, CD95 and CD27. Purity was above 95% for every sorted population. PBMCs were isolated right away by Lymphoprep density gradient centrifugation and were stained directly, without culture. Samples were stained and sorted in pairs, with one healthy donor and one patient per experiment, so that batch effects were minimized. Its CDR3 holds 16 amino acids, cysteine through phenylalanine. Of the read, only the CDR3 DNA is kept; its 48 bases are in frame from base 1. CDR1 and CDR2, looked up from the germline V gene, are SGHTA and FQGNSA. Germline trimming amounts to 1 base on V and 0 bases on J, with 3 as the count of junction bases outside the gene matches.

The chain is assembled from TRBV7-2 and TRBJ2-7; 10 central bases correspond to TRBD2. Sequencing used naive CD4+ T cells from blood. In light of the paper, this sample's cell subset or site label describes: true naive CD4+ T cells. The receptor was isolated from a man aged 25 to 40 with type 1 diabetes. The CDR3 region has the sequence CASSLGPSGGSYEQYF. Read as DNA, the sequence is TGTGCCAGCAGCTTAGGGCCTAGCGGGGGCTCCTACGAGCAGTACTTC.